Shown below are 26 T cell receptor beta chains from a single sample sequenced in a study of OX40 agonist ivuxolimab in advanced cancers. Sequencing used immunoSEQ multiplex PCR; TCRdb keeps in-frame clones, though not all of them. The sample consists of approximately 76,000 clones, around 88% of them appearing once. Specimen: CD4+ or CD8+ T cells sorted from blood, collected in a trial of the OX40 agonist ivuxolimab. The origin of the receptors is an adult with an advanced solid tumor such as melanoma, head and neck, liver or kidney cancer.

The chain combines TRBV5-5 with TRBJ1-2, with D possibly being TRBD1 (5 bases). The CDR3 extends over 17 amino acids. V was cut by 2 bases and J by 0 bases, with 17 bases left in between. Germline assignment: CDR1 SGHKS and CDR2 YYEKEE (reference sequence). CDR3 sequence: CASSFGGTWGANYGYTF. The CDR3 DNA reads TGTGCCAGCAGCTTTGGAGGGACCTGGGGAGCTAACTATGGCTACACCTTC. Drawing the rest from reference TRBV5-5 and TRBJ1-2, the complete variable domain is DAGVTQSPTHLIKTRGQQVTLRCSPISGHKSVSWYQQVLGQGPQFIFQYYEKEERGRGNFPDRFSARQFPNYSSELNVNALLLGDSALYLCASSFGGTWGANYGYTFGSGTRLTVV.

V and J are TRBV5-6 and TRBJ1-4; TRBD1 might be the D (6 bases). Trimming took off 1 base at V and 7 bases at J, with 8 bases between the two ends. This CDR3 region has 13 residues. Germline V lookup: CDR1 SGHDT, CDR2 YYEEEE. The DNA of the CDR3 is TGTGCCAGCAGCTTGTCAGGGGTTGAAAAACTGTTTTTT. This codes for CASSLSGVEKLFF. Combining the CDR3 with reference TRBV5-6 and TRBJ1-4 gives the whole variable domain DAGVTQSPTHLIKTRGQQVTLRCSPKSGHDTVSWYQQALGQGPQFIFQYYEEEERQRGNFPDRFSGHQFPNYSSELNVNALLLGDSALYLCASSLSGVEKLFFGSGTQLSVL.

The chain uses TRBV10-3 and TRBJ1-1; a weak D match, TRBD1 (5 bases). The CDR3 totals 16 residues. Between the trimmed V and J ends, which lost 10 bases and 1 base, there was a span of 22 bases. Germline CDR1 ENHRY, CDR2 SYGVKD. CDR3 nucleotides: TGTGCCAGCAGACTCCTCCGGCAGGGCTGGAACACTGAAGCTTTCTTT. Protein: CASRLLRQGWNTEAFF.

This CDR3 is CASSVALGGRRELFF. CDR3 nucleotide sequence: TGTGCCAGCAGCGTAGCTTTGGGAGGCAGAAGGGAGCTGTTTTTT. The V and J genes are TRBV9 and TRBJ2-2, with D possibly matching TRBD2 (6 bases). Germline values: CDR1 SGDLS, CDR2 YYNGEE. This CDR3 comprises 15 residues. Trimming left V 0 bases short and J 9 bases short, with 15 bases between.

CDR3 in amino acids: CAISEAGGSGNTIYF. The CDR3, as DNA: TGTGCCATCAGTGAAGCAGGGGGCTCTGGAAACACCATATATTTT. V gene TRBV10-3 combines with J gene TRBJ1-3, with 7 positions matching TRBD1. This CDR3 is 15 amino acids long. The V and J ends lost 3 bases and 0 bases, in that order; junction bases with no gene match: 2. CDR1 ENHRY and CDR2 SYGVKD come from the germline V gene.

This chain joins TRBV5-4 and TRBJ1-1; tentatively, D is TRBD1 (5 bases). The germline V gene has CDR1 SGHNT and CDR2 YYREEE (reference sequence). The CDR3 spans 16 residues. Trimming removed 5 bases from V and 6 bases from J, with 23 bases in between. The CDR3 DNA reads TGTGCCAGCAGTTCAACAGGTACTAGCAAGTCCGCTGAAGCTTTCTTT. Translation gives CASSSTGTSKSAEAFF.

The sample holds one count of this clone. The V gene is TRBV30, the J gene TRBJ2-1; the match to TRBD2 covers 12 bases. This CDR3 spans 13 amino acids. The V gene's germline CDR1 is GTSNPN and CDR2 SVGIG (reference sequence). V was clipped by 6 bases and J by 10 bases; unmatched bases: 7. In DNA, the CDR3 is TGTGCCTGTGTGAGACTAGCGGGAGAGGAGCAGTTCTTC. Its translation: CACVRLAGEEQFF.

The chain joins TRBV15 to TRBJ1-5; D not certain. Germline CDR1 is LNHNV and CDR2 is YYDKDF (reference sequence). This CDR3 spans 17 amino acids. V lost 5 bases to trimming and J lost 0 bases, with 17 bases between them. Here the CDR3 DNA reads TGTGCCACCAGCCTCCGTTTGCAAGTCTATAGCAATCAGCCCCAGCATTTT. Protein: CATSLRLQVYSNQPQHF.

The chain couples TRBV5-4 to TRBJ2-5, with D possibly being TRBD1 (5 bases). The germline V gene encodes CDR1 SGHNT and CDR2 YYREEE (reference sequence). V was clipped by 2 bases and J by 5 bases, with 10 bases between them. The CDR3 has 13 amino acids. The CDR3 loop reads CASSFKGHETQYF. The DNA for the CDR3 is TGTGCCAGCAGCTTTAAGGGGCACGAGACCCAGTACTTC.

This clone was found once. This chain joins TRBV9 and TRBJ2-1; D is uncertain. V was clipped by 2 bases and J by 0 bases, with 9 bases between them. In germline, CDR1 is SGDLS, CDR2 YYNGEE. There are 15 residues in the CDR3. CDR3 amino acids: CASSVSGDSYNEQFF. DNA for the CDR3: TGTGCCAGCAGCGTGAGTGGGGACTCCTACAATGAGCAGTTCTTC.

V and J are TRBV6-1 and TRBJ1-1, with a tentative D call TRBD1 (6 bases). Trimming left V 1 base short and J 7 bases short, with 16 bases between. The germline gives CDR1 MNHNS, CDR2 SASEGT. CDR3 length: 15 amino acids. CDR3 bases: TGTGCCAGCAGTGAAGGAGCACGGGTCAGGGGTGAAGCTTTCTTT. Its translation: CASSEGARVRGEAFF.

The rearrangement links TRBV7-2 to TRBJ2-7, with D uncertain. CDR3 length: 15 amino acids. Per germline, CDR1 SGHTA and CDR2 FQGNSA. The V gene lost 0 bases and the J gene lost 5 bases, with 14 bases spanning the gap. CDR3 DNA sequence: TGTGCCAGCAGCTTAGCGACCTATACGACGGACGAGCAGTACTTC. It is translated as CASSLATYTTDEQYF.

The DNA of the CDR3 is TGCGCCAGCAGCTTGGCACAGTCGGATGAGACCCAGTACTTC. Its translation: CASSLAQSDETQYF. The chain is built from TRBV5-1 and TRBJ2-5; D remains ambiguous. This CDR3 is 14 amino acids long. Trimming shortened V by 0 bases and J by 5 bases, and 11 bases separated the two germline ends. Germline CDR1 SGHRS, CDR2 YFSETQ.

The rearrangement links TRBV19 to TRBJ2-1; TRBD2 aligns across 14 bases. The CDR3 spans 15 residues. The V gene's germline CDR1 is LNHDA and CDR2 SQIVND (reference sequence). Trimming at V came to 6 bases and at J to 4 bases, leaving 2 bases not matched to a gene. CDR3 nucleotides: TGTGCCAGTAGCCGACTAGCGGGGGGGTACAATGAGCAGTTCTTC. It is translated as CASSRLAGGYNEQFF.

This clone was found once. The chain combines TRBV28 with TRBJ2-2; TRBD2 matches at 7 bases. V gave up 2 bases and J gave up 1 base; unmatched junction bases: 4. This CDR3 comprises 16 residues. From germline, CDR1 is MDHEN and CDR2 SYDVKM. CDR3 loop: CASSLRAGRNTGELFF. For the CDR3, the DNA is TGTGCCAGCAGTTTAAGAGCGGGGAGGAACACCGGGGAGCTGTTTTTT.

The V gene is TRBV28, the J gene TRBJ1-4; maybe TRBD1 (5 bases). This CDR3 is 14 amino acids long. Trimming removed 6 bases from V and 3 bases from J, with 11 bases in between. CDR1 is MDHEN and CDR2 is SYDVKM in the germline V gene. This CDR3 reads CASRAGLANEKLFF. The DNA for the CDR3 is TGTGCCAGCAGAGCAGGGTTGGCTAATGAAAAACTGTTTTTT.

This chain uses TRBV11-2 with TRBJ1-2; TRBD1 matches 7 bases. This CDR3 comprises 13 residues. V lost 5 bases and J lost 8; bases outside the gene matches: 8. Germline CDR1 and CDR2: SGHAT and FQNNGV. CDR3 loop: CASSGQESLGYTF. CDR3 DNA sequence: TGTGCCAGCAGCGGACAGGAATCTTTGGGCTACACCTTC.

The chain recombines TRBV5-1 with TRBJ2-5; 11 nucleotides align to TRBD2. Germline V gene sequence: CDR1 SGHRS, CDR2 YFSETQ. This CDR3 region has 16 residues. The ends lost 2 bases at V and 2 bases at J; junction bases unmatched: 5. The CDR3 region has the DNA TGCGCCAGCAGCTTTATGAGACTAGCGGGGCAAGAGACCCAGTACTTC. Residues: CASSFMRLAGQETQYF.

The chain employs TRBV28 and TRBJ2-5, with unresolved D. The CDR3 loop spans 13 amino acids. With 1 base removed from V and 7 bases from J, the gap between germline ends came to 10 bases. Germline V lookup: CDR1 MDHEN, CDR2 SYDVKM. CDR3 DNA: TGTGCCAGCAGTTTATCCCTGCCTAGGACCCAGTACTTC. Protein: CASSLSLPRTQYF.

The gene calls are TRBV27 and TRBJ2-7; D is perhaps TRBD1 (7 bases). V was trimmed by 6 bases and J by 2 bases, leaving 11 bases between them. This CDR3 contains 13 residues. CDR1 and CDR2 from the germline V gene are MNHEY and SMNVEV (reference sequence). CDR3 in amino acids: CASRLRGAYEQYF. In nucleotides, the CDR3 is TGTGCCAGCAGGCTCAGGGGGGCCTACGAGCAGTACTTC.

The chain links TRBV28 to TRBJ2-1; 8 bases line up with TRBD1. The germline gives CDR1 MDHEN, CDR2 SYDVKM. With V trimmed by 6 bases and J by 2 bases, 9 bases remained unmatched. This CDR3 comprises 16 residues. The CDR3 reads CASRATGVGPYNEQFF. The CDR3 coding sequence is TGTGCCAGCAGAGCGACAGGGGTCGGACCCTACAATGAGCAGTTCTTC.

The rearrangement links TRBV5-1 to TRBJ2-2; possible D gene TRBD2, 5 bases. V gave up 1 base and J gave up 7 bases, with 11 bases separating them. The CDR3 contains 14 residues. Germline V CDR1 and CDR2: SGHRS, YFSETQ. CDR3 residues: CASSLSLAVGELFF. DNA for the CDR3: TGCGCCAGCAGCTTGAGTCTAGCTGTCGGGGAGCTGTTTTTT.

V and J are TRBV28 and TRBJ2-1; no reliable D call. The CDR3 covers 13 residues. Germline V gene data show CDR1 as MDHEN and CDR2 as SYDVKM. Between the trimmed V and J ends, which lost 6 bases and 2 bases, there was a span of 8 bases. CDR3 amino acids: CASSRDAYNEQFF. CDR3 coding DNA: TGTGCCAGCAGCCGTGATGCCTACAATGAGCAGTTCTTC.

By share, this clone ranks as medium-sized. The chain is built from TRBV9 and TRBJ2-1, with D unclear. Per the germline V gene, CDR1 is SGDLS and CDR2 is YYNGEE. The CDR3 contains 13 residues. The germline V and J ends were trimmed by 3 bases and 6 bases, with 10 bases remaining between them. The CDR3 bases are TGTGCCAGCAGCGACCTAGGGTTCAATGAGCAGTTCTTC. Its protein is CASSDLGFNEQFF.

This clone was seen only once. The rearrangement links TRBV7-1 to TRBJ2-5, with TRBD2 matching over 7 bases. Being an ORF, TRBV7-1 has a function that is uncertain. There are 14 residues in the CDR3. V lost 5 bases to trimming and J lost 2 bases; unmatched junction nucleotides: 5. The CDR3 nucleotides read TGTGCCAGCAGCCTAGGGACTATACAAGAGACCCAGTACTTC. It yields the protein CASSLGTIQETQYF.

The V gene is TRBV4-3, the J gene TRBJ1-2; D not resolved. The CDR3 has 13 residues. Looked up from germline, CDR1 is LGHNA and CDR2 is YSLEER. The V end lost 4 bases, the J end lost 4 bases, and 10 bases lay between the germline ends. In DNA form, the CDR3 reads TGCGCCAGCAGCCCCCAACGAAGCTATGGCTACACCTTC. Its translation: CASSPQRSYGYTF.